These 10 T cell receptor beta chains share one sample of origin, sequenced in a study of blood T cell repertoires in COVID-19. Generated by immunoSEQ multiplex PCR, the TCRdb table keeps only in-frame clones and is missing some. Of about 270,000 clones in the sample, 70% to 90% were seen once. The specimen was peripheral blood. These receptor sequences come from a woman in her 70s with acute or convalescent COVID-19.

The genes are TRBV5-1 and TRBJ2-1; a possible D gene is TRBD1 (5 bases). Trimming left V 2 bases short and J 7 bases short, with 13 bases between. This CDR3 contains 14 residues. Looked up from germline, CDR1 is SGHRS and CDR2 is YFSETQ. The CDR3 nucleotides are TGCGCCAGCAGCTTCCAGGGAACCGGGAATGAGCAGTTCTTC. Translation: CASSFQGTGNEQFF.

The V call is TRBV5-1, the J call TRBJ2-2, with D possibly matching TRBD2 (5 bases). The CDR3 runs 16 residues. Trimming left V 0 bases short and J 1 base short, with 10 bases between. Germline V CDR1 and CDR2: SGHRS, YFSETQ. The CDR3 here is CASSLVGEKNTGELFF. In DNA form, the CDR3 reads TGCGCCAGCAGCTTGGTCGGGGAGAAGAACACCGGGGAGCTGTTTTTT.

This chain connects TRBV7-6 to TRBJ2-7, with D perhaps matching TRBD1 (6 bases). The CDR3 totals 15 residues. V was clipped by 8 bases and J by 3 bases, with 20 bases between them. The germline V gene has CDR1 SGHVS and CDR2 FNYEAQ. CDR3 bases: TGTGCCAGCGCCCCCCCCTCGACAGGTCGCTACGAGCAGTACTTC. It encodes CASAPPSTGRYEQYF.

This chain joins TRBV18 and TRBJ2-4, with D possibly being TRBD2 (6 bases). CDR3 length equals 14 residues. V was clipped by 5 bases and J by 7 bases, with 15 bases between them. The germline CDR1 and CDR2 sequences are KGHSH and LQKENI. This CDR3 reads CASSGSEGRNIQYF. CDR3 in DNA: TGTGCCAGCTCAGGGTCCGAAGGGAGGAACATTCAGTACTTC.

CDR3 sequence reads: CASRLQRGGELFF. DNA for the CDR3: TGCGCCAGCCGATTACAACGAGGTGGGGAGCTGTTTTTT. The V and J genes are TRBV10-2 and TRBJ2-2; D remains unclear. V was cut by 8 bases and J by 8 bases, with 15 bases left in between. There are 13 residues in the CDR3. From germline, CDR1 is WSHSY and CDR2 SAAADI.

This clone occurred a few times. The V and J genes are TRBV7-2 and TRBJ1-2; 7 nucleotides agree with TRBD1. V was pared by 5 bases and J by 1 base, with 7 bases of the junction left unmatched. CDR3 length: 15 residues. Germline loops: CDR1 SGHTA, CDR2 FQGNSA. The CDR3 region is CASSAQTGNNYGYTF. CDR3 DNA: TGTGCCAGCAGCGCCCAGACAGGGAATAACTATGGCTACACCTTC.

This clone was picked up a small number of times. V gene TRBV2 combines with J gene TRBJ1-2; 9 bases fit TRBD1. With 6 bases clipped from V and 8 bases from J, the junction kept 4 bases outside the gene matches. CDR1 SNHLY and CDR2 FYNNEI come from the germline V gene. This CDR3 has 12 amino acids. The CDR3 sequence: CASSRDREGYTF. The CDR3 DNA sequence: TGTGCCAGCAGCCGGGACAGGGAGGGCTACACCTTC.

J is TRBJ1-1 and V is TRBV5-5; 7 nucleotides line up with TRBD1. CDR3 size: 13 residues. V was clipped by 4 bases and J by 3 bases; unmatched bases: 3. Germline loops: CDR1 SGHKS, CDR2 YYEKEE (reference sequence). The CDR3 DNA follows: TGTGCCAGCAGCGCCGGGACAGACACTGAAGCTTTCTTT. Translation gives CASSAGTDTEAFF.

V gene TRBV14 combines with J gene TRBJ1-2; 7 bases agree with TRBD1. The CDR3 loop spans 14 amino acids. In germline, CDR1 is SGHDN, CDR2 FVKESK. J gave up 6 bases and V 4 bases, and 8 bases lay outside the gene matches. The CDR3 DNA is TGTGCCAGCAGCCGATTACAGGGGCGGCATGGCTACACCTTC. It codes for CASSRLQGRHGYTF.

The chain couples TRBV30 to TRBJ1-2; D is perhaps TRBD1 (5 bases). Germline V lookup: CDR1 GTSNPN, CDR2 SVGIG (reference sequence). Trimming took off 3 bases at V and 8 bases at J, with 16 bases between the two ends. The CDR3 length is 13 residues. CDR3 region: CAWSWDSLGGYTF. The CDR3 DNA reads as TGTGCCTGGAGCTGGGACTCCCTAGGGGGCTACACCTTC.